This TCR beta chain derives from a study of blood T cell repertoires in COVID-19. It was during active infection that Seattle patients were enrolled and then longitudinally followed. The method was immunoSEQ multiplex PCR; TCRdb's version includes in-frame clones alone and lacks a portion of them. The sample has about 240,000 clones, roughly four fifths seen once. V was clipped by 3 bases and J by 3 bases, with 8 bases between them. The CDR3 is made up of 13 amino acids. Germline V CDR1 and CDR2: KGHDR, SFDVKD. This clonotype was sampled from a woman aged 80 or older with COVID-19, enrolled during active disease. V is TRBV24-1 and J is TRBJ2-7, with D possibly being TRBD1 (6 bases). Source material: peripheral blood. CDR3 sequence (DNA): TGTGCCACCAGTGATCAGGACAGCTACGAGCAGTACTTC. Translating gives CATSDQDSYEQYF.